Listed below are T cell receptor beta chains from one sample, sequenced in a study of blood T cell repertoires in COVID-19. Some clones are missing from TCRdb's copy, which holds only in-frame ones; the method was immunoSEQ multiplex PCR. This sample has about 140,000 clones, with more than 75% found just once. Specimen: peripheral blood. The receptors derive from a woman in her 50s with active or convalescent COVID-19. Both conserved end residues are part of each CDR3. D genes are given only for firm matches. Clone sizes are given selectively: once, few, many, or a class where the clone is expanded.

V gene,D gene,clone size,J gene,CDR3 DNA,CDR3 protein
TRBV5-1,TRBD2,.,TRBJ2-1,TGCGCCAGCAGCTTGGGGACTAGCGCAGCCTACAATGAGCAGTTCTTC,CASSLGTSAAYNEQFF
TRBV27,TRBD1,once,TRBJ1-1,TGTGCCAGCAGCACGAAGACAGGGTCCACTGAAGCTTTCTTT,CASSTKTGSTEAFF
TRBV6-4,TRBD1,.,TRBJ1-4,TGTGCCAACAAGGACAGGACGGTACCTAATGAAAAACTGTTTTTT,CANKDRTVPNEKLFF
TRBV7-9,.,.,TRBJ1-2,TGTGCCAGCAGCTCACTACGAAATACCAACTATGGCTACACCTTC,CASSSLRNTNYGYTF
TRBV2,.,once,TRBJ1-5,TGTGCCAGCAGTGAATTTCGCAGGGGAAATCAGCCCCAGCATTTT,CASSEFRRGNQPQHF
TRBV25-1,.,.,TRBJ1-2,TGTGCCAGCAGTGAACAGGGACTGCTCGTGGTGACCTTC,CASSEQGLLVVTF
TRBV28,.,.,TRBJ2-2,TGTGCCAGCAGTTATGAGGGGTGGGGACTTTCGAACACCGGGGAGCTGTTTTTT,CASSYEGWGLSNTGELFF
TRBV5-1,.,.,TRBJ1-2,TGCGCCAGCAGCGACGGAGGAGGAGTACGAAGCTACACCTTC,CASSDGGGVRSYTF
TRBV15,.,once,TRBJ1-1,TGTGCCACCAGCAGAGACAGGGACACTGAAGCTTTCTTT,CATSRDRDTEAFF
TRBV23-1,TRBD1,once,TRBJ2-2,TGCGCCAGCAGTCAATCGACTAGGGGACAGGTCACCGGGGAGCTGTTTTTT,CASSQSTRGQVTGELFF
TRBV11-1,.,.,TRBJ1-1,TGTGCCAGCAGCTCCTCATACCTATCCCCGAACACTGAAGCTTTCTTT,CASSSSYLSPNTEAFF
TRBV14,.,.,TRBJ1-2,TGTGCCAGCAGCCAAGCCCTTCGGTGGGGCTACACCTTC,CASSQALRWGYTF
TRBV5-4,.,.,TRBJ1-2,TGTGCCAGCAGCTTGGATCGAGGCCGTAACTATGGCTACACCTTC,CASSLDRGRNYGYTF
TRBV10-3,.,once,TRBJ1-1,TGTGCCATCAGTGAGTCACAGATCTTATACACTGAAGCTTTCTTT,CAISESQILYTEAFF
TRBV7-2,.,few,TRBJ2-2,TGTGCCAGCAGCTTAGTATCCAGGGGTTGGACCGGGGAGCTGTTTTTT,CASSLVSRGWTGELFF
TRBV6-6,TRBD2,.,TRBJ2-1,TGTGCCAGCAGCCAAACTAGCGGGAGCCGCGATGAGCAGTTCTTC,CASSQTSGSRDEQFF
TRBV27,TRBD1,.,TRBJ2-7,TGTGCCAGCGGCAGGACAGGGGGCGCCTACGAGCAGTACTTC,CASGRTGGAYEQYF
TRBV5-1,.,.,TRBJ2-2,TGCGCCAGCAGCTTCAATCCCGGGACAATATACACCGGGGAGCTGTTTTTT,CASSFNPGTIYTGELFF
TRBV30,.,.,TRBJ2-5,TGTGCCTGGAGTGGGGCTGGGGGGGAGACCCAGTACTTC,CAWSGAGGETQYF
TRBV18,TRBD1,.,TRBJ2-7,TGTGCCAGCTCACCACAAACGACAGGGACCTACGAGCAGTACTTC,CASSPQTTGTYEQYF
TRBV6-6,TRBD1,.,TRBJ1-1,TGTGCCAGCAGTTACACAGGGGTTAACACTGAAGCTTTCTTT,CASSYTGVNTEAFF
TRBV9,.,.,TRBJ1-6,TGTGCCAGCAGCGTAGAGCGGGACTCCTATAATTCACCCCTCCACTTT,CASSVERDSYNSPLHF
TRBV4-1,TRBD1,.,TRBJ2-7,TGCGCCAGCAGCCGTCTTATTGGACAGGCGGTGCAGTACTTC,CASSRLIGQAVQYF
TRBV6-2/TRBV6-3,TRBD2,.,TRBJ2-3,TGTGCCAGCAGTTACCGGGCTAGCGGAGGTTTGAGCACAGATACGCAGTATTTT,CASSYRASGGLSTDTQYF
TRBV5-1,TRBD2,.,TRBJ2-3,TGCGCCAGCAGTTTTAGCGGGGGGCGGGACACAGATACGCAGTATTTT,CASSFSGGRDTDTQYF
TRBV15,TRBD2,.,TRBJ2-5,TGTGCCACCAGCAGAGTAAGGGGAGCGGGAGTGATATGGGAAGAGACCCAGTACTTC,CATSRVRGAGVIWEETQYF
TRBV29-1,TRBD1,.,TRBJ1-1,TGCAGCGTTCAACAGGGGGGAACTGAAGCTTTCTTT,CSVQQGGTEAFF
TRBV11-3,TRBD1,.,TRBJ1-5,TGTGCCAGCAGCTTAGATCCGGATGTAGGACAGGAACATCAGCCCCAGCATTTT,CASSLDPDVGQEHQPQHF
TRBV6-5,.,.,TRBJ1-3,TGTGCCAGCAGTTACTCGGGGCGAGCTGGAAACACCATATATTTT,CASSYSGRAGNTIYF
TRBV28,TRBD2,.,TRBJ2-7,TGTGCCAGCAGTTTCGCTAGCGGGAATTACGAGCAGTACTTC,CASSFASGNYEQYF
TRBV19,.,.,TRBJ2-3,TGTGCCAGTAGTCTACCTTGGGCCGCCCGCACAGATACGCAGTATTTT,CASSLPWAARTDTQYF
TRBV9,.,.,TRBJ2-2,TGTGCCAGCAGCGGATTAGCGGACTTGGGAACCGGGGAGCTGTTTTTT,CASSGLADLGTGELFF
TRBV4-1,.,.,TRBJ1-1,TGCGCCAGCAGACTATTCACCGGGGTGGAGAACACTGAAGCTTTCTTT,CASRLFTGVENTEAFF
TRBV5-8,.,.,TRBJ2-5,TGTGCCAGCAGCTTGTTCGGGGGAGAGACCCAGTACTTC,CASSLFGGETQYF
TRBV4-1,.,.,TRBJ1-5,TGCGCCAGCAGCCCCCCCTGGGCAGGGTCACCACTGGCTCAGCCCCAGCATTTT,CASSPPWAGSPLAQPQHF
TRBV6-2/TRBV6-3,TRBD1,.,TRBJ1-5,TGTGCCAGCAGTTCCGGGGACAGAAATCAGCCCCAGCATTTT,CASSSGDRNQPQHF
TRBV11-2,.,.,TRBJ2-1,TGTGCCAGCACCATTAGGGGCGGCGTTGAGCAGTTCTTC,CASTIRGGVEQFF
TRBV7-2,.,.,TRBJ2-2,TGTGCCAGCAGCTTACGGAGGACCGGGGAGCTGTTTTTT,CASSLRRTGELFF
TRBV2,.,.,TRBJ1-4,TGTGCCAGCAGTGAAGGGGTTCAATTAGGGGCTTGGGAAAAACTGTTTTTT,CASSEGVQLGAWEKLFF
TRBV27,TRBD2,.,TRBJ2-1,TGTGCCAGCAGCTCCGGGACTAGCGGTTACAATGAGCAGTTCTTC,CASSSGTSGYNEQFF
TRBV6-2/TRBV6-3,TRBD2,.,TRBJ2-1,TGTGCCAGCAGTTACGCTAGCGGATACAATGAGCAGTTCTTC,CASSYASGYNEQFF
TRBV19,TRBD1,.,TRBJ1-1,TGTGCCAGTAGATTAGGGGTAGGGGGACAGGAAAACACTGAAGCTTTCTTT,CASRLGVGGQENTEAFF
TRBV19,.,.,TRBJ1-6,TGTGCCAGTAGTACGCAACAGAGCTCCTATAATTCACCCCTCCACTTT,CASSTQQSSYNSPLHF
TRBV15,.,.,TRBJ2-7,TGTGCCACCAGCAGAGAAGGGGTCCACGAGCAGTACTTC,CATSREGVHEQYF
TRBV24-1,.,.,TRBJ2-7,TGTGCCACCAGTGATTCCGACAGCTACGAGCAGTACTTC,CATSDSDSYEQYF